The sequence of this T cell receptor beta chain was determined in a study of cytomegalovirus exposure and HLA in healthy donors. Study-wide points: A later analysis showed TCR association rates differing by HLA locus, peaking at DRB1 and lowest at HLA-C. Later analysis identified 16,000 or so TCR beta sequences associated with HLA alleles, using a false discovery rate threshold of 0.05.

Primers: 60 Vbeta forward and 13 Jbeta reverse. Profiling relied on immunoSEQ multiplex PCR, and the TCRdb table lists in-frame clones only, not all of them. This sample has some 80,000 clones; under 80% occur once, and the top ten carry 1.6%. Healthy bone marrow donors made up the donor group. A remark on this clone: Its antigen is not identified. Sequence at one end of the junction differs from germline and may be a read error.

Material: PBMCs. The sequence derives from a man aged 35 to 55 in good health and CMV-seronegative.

For the CDR3, the DNA is TGTGCCAGCAGCGTGGGGGACTCTGGGGCCAACGGCCTGACTTTC. Residues: CASSVGDSGANGLTF. V usage is TRBV9 and J usage is TRBJ2-6; tentative D call: TRBD2 (6 bases). The CDR3 is made up of 15 amino acids. Germline-derived CDR1 and CDR2 are SGDLS and YYNGEE.